What follows describes a single TCR beta chain. Assay: immunoSEQ multiplex PCR; the TCRdb copy retains only in-frame clones and omits some. Here the sample spans around 62,000 clones, about 75% being singletons. The sort gate was single viable CD3+CD4+CD8-CD45RO+ cells for memory CD4+ T cells. Positive selection with CD4 microbeads enriched total CD4+ T cells. This sample was taken from a study of memory CD4+ T cells and cytomegalovirus serostatus. With V trimmed by 5 bases and J by 4 bases, 6 bases remained unmatched. This CDR3 has 14 residues. Germline lookup yields CDR1 SGHRS and CDR2 YFSETQ. V gene TRBV5-1 combines with J gene TRBJ2-5, with 9 nucleotides matching TRBD1. The TCR sequence derives from an adult in good health and CMV-seropositive. Sample: memory CD4+ T cells from blood. Here the CDR3 DNA reads TGCGCCAGCAGGATGACAGGGGGAATAGAGACCCAGTACTTC. Encoded protein: CASRMTGGIETQYF. Complete variable domain (other parts from reference TRBV5-1 and TRBJ2-5): KAGVTQTPRYLIKTRGQQVTLSCSPISGHRSVSWYQQTPGQGLQFLFEYFSETQRNKGNFPGRFSGRQFSNSRSEMNVSTLELGDSALYLCASRMTGGIETQYFGPGTRLLVL.